The clone carrying this TCR beta chain was seen repeatedly, ten times or more. The antigen remains undetermined. This beta chain slipped into a library made for alpha chains as a stray read, so its size is not meaningful. This specimen belongs to a study of spatial heterogeneity in lung cancer. Whole-study context: Fewer alpha-chain than beta-chain sequences were consistently detected. Matched bulk RNA-seq yielded a T cell module score, and TCR transcript counts in tumor regions correlated strongly with that score.

The CDR3 has 12 residues. Germline CDR1 SNHLY, CDR2 FYNNEI. V lost 3 bases and J 3 bases, leaving 6 bases between the germline ends. Study-wide findings and caveats: The number of expanded tumor alpha and beta chains correlated with mutation number.

TCRdb processed the 5' RACE reads anew with MiXCR; each CDR3 protein has one entry. Among 9,000 to 10,000 distinct CDR3 sequences, approximately 15% were seen once, and the ten largest hold roughly an eighth. As to time point: sample taken at primary tumor resection. Tumor, nontumor lung or frozen PBMC supplied whole RNA, sequenced without sorting. This receptor was obtained from a male donor with early-stage non-small cell lung cancer. The chain has TRBV2 and TRBJ2-7; tentatively, D is TRBD1 (6 bases). The sample was lung tumor tissue, taken at surgery. The CDR3 bases are TGTGCCAGCAGTGACAGGGGCTACGAGCAGTACTTC. Its translation is CASSDRGYEQYF.